The 19 T cell receptor beta chains in this list originate from one sample, sequenced in a study of T cell responses to AZD1222 COVID-19 vaccine. TCRdb's table, derived via immunoSEQ multiplex PCR, lists solely in-frame clones and lacks some. The sample has approximately 170,000 clones; approximately 90% are singletons. Material: peripheral blood, obtained on day 0 of AZD1222 vaccination. These receptor sequences come from an adult in good health.

This chain uses TRBV6-1 with TRBJ2-7, with 13 bases fitting TRBD2. The CDR3 runs 16 residues. Germline V gene data show CDR1 as MNHNS and CDR2 as SASEGT. Trimming removed 4 bases from V and 5 bases from J; junction bases left unmatched: 8. In nucleotides, the CDR3 is TGTGCCAGCAGTGCCGGACTAGCGGGAGATCCCCACGAGCAGTACTTC. This gives the protein CASSAGLAGDPHEQYF.

This chain connects TRBV11-1 to TRBJ2-1, with 10 bases that match TRBD2. J lost 2 bases, V lost 3 bases, and 1 base had no gene match. The CDR3 is 15 residues long. The V gene's germline CDR1 is SGHAT and CDR2 FQDESV (reference sequence). The CDR3 reads CASSLSGRAYNEQFF. DNA for the CDR3: TGTGCCAGCAGCTTGAGCGGGAGGGCCTACAATGAGCAGTTCTTC.

The chain carries TRBV7-9 and TRBJ1-6; D is unclear. The CDR3 spans 14 residues. CDR1 is SEHNR and CDR2 is FQNEAQ in the germline V gene (reference sequence). Trimming shortened V by 1 base and J by 11 bases, and 12 bases separated the two germline ends. The CDR3 region has the DNA TGTGCCAGCAGCTTAGAGGGAAACGGGCCACCCCTCCACTTT. Encoded protein: CASSLEGNGPPLHF.

This sequence joins TRBV4-1 and TRBJ1-1, with 8 bases aligning to TRBD1. The length of the CDR3 is 14 residues. V was pared by 5 bases and J by 2 bases, with 4 bases of the junction left unmatched. Germline loops: CDR1 MGHRA, CDR2 YSYEKL. The CDR3 loop is CASSYRGGNTEAFF. The CDR3 coding sequence is TGCGCCAGCAGCTACAGGGGGGGAAACACTGAAGCTTTCTTT.

CDR3 sequence: CASSTRTGDEQYF. CDR3 in DNA: TGCGCCAGCAGCACCCGGACAGGGGACGAGCAGTACTTC. This chain links TRBV4-1 with TRBJ2-7, with 9 positions matching TRBD1. Looked up from germline, CDR1 is MGHRA and CDR2 is YSYEKL. The J segment lost 5 bases and the V segment lost 5 bases, leaving 4 bases of the junction unmatched. CDR3 length: 13 amino acids.

The CDR3: CASSISRDGDSYEQYF. CDR3 nucleotide sequence: TGTGCCAGTAGTATATCCCGGGACGGGGACTCCTACGAGCAGTACTTC. This chain uses TRBV19 with TRBJ2-7, with D perhaps given as TRBD1 or TRBD2 (5 bases each). CDR3 length: 16 amino acids. The germline V gene has CDR1 LNHDA and CDR2 SQIVND (reference sequence). Trimming took off 2 bases at V and 0 bases at J, with 14 bases between the two ends. Drawing the rest from reference TRBV19 and TRBJ2-7, the complete variable domain is DGGITQSPKYLFRKEGQNVTLSCEQNLNHDAMYWYRQDPGQGLRLIYYSQIVNDFQKGDIAEGYSVSREKKESFPLTVTSAQKNPTAFYLCASSISRDGDSYEQYFGPGTRLTVT.

V and J are TRBV5-3 and TRBJ1-6; 7 positions match TRBD1. TRBV5-3 is treated as an ORF (open reading frame) with a function not yet certain. The CDR3 consists of 15 residues. The ends lost 3 bases at V and 6 bases at J; junction bases unmatched: 6. CDR3 nucleotide sequence: TGTGCCAGAAGCTATACAGGGGAGGTTAATTCACCCCTCCACTTT. It is translated as CARSYTGEVNSPLHF.

The chain combines TRBV28 with TRBJ1-4, with a tentative D call TRBD1 (6 bases). Trimming pared 7 bases from V and 8 bases from J, leaving 14 bases between. The CDR3 has 13 residues. CDR1 and CDR2 (germline): MDHEN, SYDVKM. The CDR3 nucleotides are TGTGCCAGCACCCGGCGGACAGACGAAAAACTGTTTTTT. Its protein is CASTRRTDEKLFF.

The chain carries TRBV5-4 and TRBJ2-1; 10 bases line up with TRBD2. Germline V CDR1 and CDR2: SGHNT, YYREEE (reference sequence). The CDR3 runs 16 residues. The V gene end was trimmed by 0 bases and the J gene end by 4 bases; junction bases not matched to a gene: 4. CDR3 sequence reads: CASSLAGSGRYNEQFF. CDR3 in DNA: TGTGCCAGCAGCTTGGCCGGTAGCGGGAGGTACAATGAGCAGTTCTTC.

The V gene is TRBV7-9, the J gene TRBJ1-2, with D perhaps TRBD1 (5 bases). Germline V lookup: CDR1 SEHNR, CDR2 FQNEAQ (reference sequence). The CDR3 contains 13 residues. V lost 3 bases, J lost 2 bases, and 7 bases lay in between. CDR3 coding DNA: TGTGCCAGCAGCTTGGGGGTCAACTATGGCTACACCTTC. The encoded protein is CASSLGVNYGYTF.

The rearrangement joins TRBV7-2 to TRBJ2-7, with 8 bases that match TRBD1. V shed 5 bases and J 0 bases; nucleotides not matched to a gene: 6. The CDR3 covers 15 residues. The germline CDR1 and CDR2 sequences are SGHTA and FQGNSA. CDR3 DNA sequence: TGTGCCAGCAGCCAGAGACAGGGGAGCTCCTACGAGCAGTACTTC. As protein: CASSQRQGSSYEQYF.

The chain combines TRBV7-9 with TRBJ2-1; unclear D gene. The CDR3 runs to 13 residues. Germline CDR1 and CDR2: SEHNR and FQNEAQ (reference sequence). Between the trimmed V and J ends, which lost 4 bases and 2 bases, there was a span of 6 bases. In DNA, the CDR3 is TGTGCCAGCAGCTCGGAGCCCTACAATGAGCAGTTCTTC. Its translation is CASSSEPYNEQFF.

The chain recombines TRBV27 with TRBJ1-1, with a possible D match to TRBD1 (5 bases). The CDR3 spans 11 residues. The germline V gene encodes CDR1 MNHEY and CDR2 SMNVEV (reference sequence). The ends were cut back, 11 bases at V and 4 bases at J, with 11 bases in the middle. The CDR3 nucleotides are TGTGCCGTGGGGGGTGGCACTGAAGCTTTCTTT. This translates into CAVGGGTEAFF.

The chain links TRBV11-3 to TRBJ2-5; TRBD2 agrees at 9 bases. The junction had 11 bases not matched to a gene; V was cut back by 1 base and J by 5 bases. The CDR3 consists of 17 residues. Germline loops: CDR1 SGHNT, CDR2 YENEEA. The CDR3 bases are TGTGCCAGCAGCTTAGCGGGGGGACTAGCTGGGTTGGAGACCCAGTACTTC. This encodes CASSLAGGLAGLETQYF. The complete variable domain, with remaining parts taken from reference TRBV11-3 and TRBJ2-5, reads EAGVVQSPRYKIIEKKQPVAFWCNPISGHNTLYWYLQNLGQGPELLIRYENEEAVDDSQLPKDRFSAERLKGVDSTLKIQPAELGDSAVYLCASSLAGGLAGLETQYFGPGTRLLVL.

V is TRBV4-1 and J is TRBJ2-1, with D hard to call. The V gene lost 4 bases and the J gene lost 3 bases, with 16 bases spanning the gap. The CDR3 extends over 16 amino acids. Germline assignment: CDR1 MGHRA and CDR2 YSYEKL. This CDR3 reads CASSPLGWEVYNEQFF. The CDR3 nucleotides are TGCGCCAGCAGCCCTCTCGGGTGGGAAGTCTACAATGAGCAGTTCTTC.

The chain has TRBV11-2 and TRBJ2-5, with 9 positions matching TRBD2. The CDR3 length is 17 residues. Per germline, CDR1 SGHAT and CDR2 FQNNGV. The J segment lost 7 bases and the V segment lost 1 base, leaving 13 bases of the junction unmatched. The CDR3, as DNA: TGTGCCAGCAGCTTAGTGGGCGGGAGGGCCGATTCGGGGACCCAGTACTTC. Its translation is CASSLVGGRADSGTQYF.

The V gene is TRBV7-2, the J gene TRBJ2-7; D is possibly TRBD2 (6 bases). The CDR3 sequence is 15 residues long. V was clipped by 5 bases and J by 1 base, with 15 bases between them. Germline CDR1 is SGHTA and CDR2 is FQGNSA. CDR3 sequence (DNA): TGTGCCAGCAGCGGCCAGGGACTCCCTTCCTACGAGCAGTACTTC. Translated: CASSGQGLPSYEQYF.

This chain links TRBV28 with TRBJ2-5, with 7 bases that match TRBD1. The CDR3 runs 14 residues. Germline CDR1 is MDHEN and CDR2 is SYDVKM. V shed 6 bases and J 0 bases; nucleotides not matched to a gene: 4. The CDR3 is CASSRTGNQETQYF. The CDR3 bases are TGTGCCAGCAGCCGGACAGGCAACCAAGAGACCCAGTACTTC.

The V call is TRBV2, the J call TRBJ1-4, with 7 bases identical to TRBD1. Per germline, CDR1 SNHLY and CDR2 FYNNEI. V gave up 6 bases and J gave up 8 bases; unmatched junction bases: 9. CDR3 length: 14 amino acids. CDR3 sequence reads: CASSTPRGREKLFF. The CDR3 DNA follows: TGTGCCAGCAGCACGCCAAGGGGGCGCGAAAAACTGTTTTTT.